A single sample gave rise to the 21 T cell receptor beta chains below, sequenced in a study of blood T cell repertoires in COVID-19. Using immunoSEQ multiplex PCR, the repertoire was profiled, and TCRdb retains in-frame clones only, with some absent. The sample has about 430,000 clones, around nine tenths seen once; the top ten hold less than 1.5%. Sequencing input: PBMCs or T cells enriched from blood (not recorded which). These receptors were obtained from a woman younger than 35 who had been exposed to COVID-19.

The gene calls are TRBV18 and TRBJ2-5; TRBD2 is a possible D gene (6 bases). The CDR3 has 16 amino acids. CDR1 and CDR2 (germline): KGHSH, LQKENI. V shed 0 bases and J shed 3 bases, with 14 bases lying between them. CDR3 sequence: CASSPPVFGGKETQYF. The CDR3 DNA follows: TGTGCCAGCTCACCACCGGTCTTCGGGGGTAAAGAGACCCAGTACTTC. The entire variable domain, with the rest obtained from reference TRBV18 and TRBJ2-5, is as follows: NAGVMQNPRHLVRRRGQEARLRCSPMKGHSHVYWYRQLPEEGLKFMVYLQKENIIDESGMPKERFSAEFPKEGPSILRIQQVVRGDSAAYFCASSPPVFGGKETQYFGPGTRLLVL.

About this clone: The sample carries other DNA sequences with the same CDR3. This rearrangement joins TRBV10-3 to TRBJ1-5; no firm D call. The V gene lost 0 bases and the J gene lost 4 bases, with 7 bases spanning the gap. CDR1 and CDR2 (germline): ENHRY, SYGVKD. The length of the CDR3 is 14 residues. CDR3 coding DNA: TGTGCCATCAGTGAGTCTGGAGGTAATCAGCCCCAGCATTTT. This translates into CAISESGGNQPQHF.

The V gene is TRBV28, the J gene TRBJ2-2; D unclear. Germline V gene sequence: CDR1 MDHEN, CDR2 SYDVKM. The CDR3 totals 12 residues. With 3 bases removed from V and 5 bases from J, the gap between germline ends came to 4 bases. Written as DNA, the CDR3 is TGTGCCAGCAGTTTTTCTACCGGGGAGCTGTTTTTT. This translates into CASSFSTGELFF.

This CDR3 is CASSLAEGNSPLHF. The DNA of the CDR3 is TGCGCCAGCAGCTTGGCAGAGGGAAATTCACCCCTCCACTTT. V is TRBV5-1 and J is TRBJ1-6; no reliable D call. Trimming took 0 bases from V and 7 from J, leaving 8 bases between them. Germline V gene sequence: CDR1 SGHRS, CDR2 YFSETQ. The CDR3 is 14 residues long.

The chain carries TRBV28 and TRBJ2-3; 7 positions agree with TRBD2. Per germline, CDR1 MDHEN and CDR2 SYDVKM. CDR3 length equals 17 residues. V lost 9 bases and J lost 4; bases outside the gene matches: 19. The CDR3 spells CASKGTTWQGTADTQYF. The CDR3 DNA reads as TGTGCCAGTAAAGGGACTACCTGGCAGGGAACGGCAGATACGCAGTATTTT.

V is TRBV27 and J is TRBJ2-2; D gene ambiguous. The germline V gene has CDR1 MNHEY and CDR2 SMNVEV (reference sequence). CDR3 length equals 13 residues. Trimming took 4 bases from V and 6 from J, leaving 9 bases between them. CDR3 bases: TGTGCCAGCAGTTCATTAGTCGCCGGGGAGCTGTTTTTT. Residues: CASSSLVAGELFF.

The genes are TRBV18 and TRBJ1-4; no reliable D call. V lost 4 bases to trimming and J lost 6 bases, with 12 bases between them. This CDR3 contains 14 residues. CDR1 KGHSH and CDR2 LQKENI come from the germline V gene. CDR3 nucleotides: TGTGCCAGCTCACACAGAGGGTTGGATGAAAAACTGTTTTTT. Its protein is CASSHRGLDEKLFF.

The chain joins TRBV7-9 to TRBJ1-5, with TRBD1 matching over 11 bases. Germline V gives CDR1 SEHNR, CDR2 FQNEAQ (reference sequence). The length of the CDR3 is 17 residues. Trimming at V came to 3 bases and at J to 7 bases, leaving 11 bases not matched to a gene. CDR3 protein: CASSFYGSGQGEQPQHF. The CDR3 DNA is TGTGCCAGCAGCTTTTATGGTTCGGGACAGGGGGAACAGCCCCAGCATTTT.

The chain carries TRBV7-3 and TRBJ1-4; D is uncertain. Per germline, CDR1 SGHTA and CDR2 FQGTGA. The CDR3 runs to 13 residues. Trimming stripped 5 bases from V and 3 bases from J, with 7 bases between. The CDR3: CASSRSSNEKLFF. CDR3 nucleotides: TGTGCCAGCAGCCGGAGCTCTAATGAAAAACTGTTTTTT. Drawing the rest from reference TRBV7-3 and TRBJ1-4, the complete variable domain is GAGVSQTPSNKVTEKGKYVELRCDPISGHTALYWYRQSLGQGPEFLIYFQGTGAADDSGLPNDRFFAVRPEGSVSTLKIQRTERGDSAVYLCASSRSSNEKLFFGSGTQLSVL.

In its sample, this clone was seen a few times. CDR3 region: CASSFWTGSSYEQYF. The CDR3 DNA sequence: TGTGCCAGCAGCTTTTGGACAGGTTCCTCCTACGAGCAGTACTTC. The chain carries TRBV7-9 and TRBJ2-7, with 7 nucleotides matching TRBD1. J lost 0 bases, V lost 3 bases, and 5 bases had no gene match. The CDR3 is made up of 15 amino acids. Looked up from germline, CDR1 is SEHNR and CDR2 is FQNEAQ (reference sequence).

The rearrangement uses TRBV3-1 (or the pseudogene TRBV3-2) and TRBJ1-4; D is uncertain. The germline CDR1 and CDR2 sequences are LGHDT and YNNKEL (reference sequence). This CDR3 spans 15 amino acids. Trimming cost V 1 base and J 7 bases, with 13 bases left between them. The CDR3 sequence is CASSQAQVGGEKLFF. CDR3 sequence (DNA): TGTGCCAGCAGCCAAGCCCAGGTGGGTGGTGAAAAACTGTTTTTT.

The V and J genes are TRBV28 and TRBJ1-2; D gene ambiguous. The CDR3 has 13 amino acids. V lost 1 base to trimming and J lost 4 bases, with 7 bases between them. The V gene's germline CDR1 is MDHEN and CDR2 SYDVKM. The CDR3 region has the DNA TGTGCCAGCAGTTTATTAACGAGCTATGGCTACACCTTC. As protein: CASSLLTSYGYTF.

The J gene is TRBJ1-2, the V gene TRBV19; 7 bases align to TRBD1. The ends lost 5 bases at V and 7 bases at J; junction bases unmatched: 4. Germline V gene data show CDR1 as LNHDA and CDR2 as SQIVND (reference sequence). The CDR3 consists of 12 residues. CDR3 sequence reads: CASSVDRIGYTF. The DNA of the CDR3 is TGTGCCAGTAGTGTGGACAGGATTGGCTACACCTTC.

The chain couples TRBV12-3 or TRBV12-4 to TRBJ1-1; D unclear. The V end lost 3 bases, the J end lost 6 bases, and 11 bases lay between the germline ends. This CDR3 has 13 amino acids. The CDR3 reads CASSFAGIAEAFF. CDR3 sequence (DNA): TGTGCCAGCAGTTTCGCGGGGATCGCTGAAGCTTTCTTT.

The chain joins TRBV25-1 to TRBJ2-7; 7 bases align to TRBD2. The trim removed 5 bases at V and 5 bases at J, leaving 9 bases unmatched. CDR1 and CDR2 (germline): MGHDK, SYGVNS. This CDR3 comprises 14 residues. The CDR3 DNA reads as TGTGCCAGCAGTATGGAAGCGGGGCACCACGAGCAGTACTTC. Its translation: CASSMEAGHHEQYF.

CDR3 DNA sequence: TGCGCCAGCAGCGGCGGGGCTGGAGGGGAGACCCAGTACTTC. Translation gives CASSGGAGGETQYF. The chain employs TRBV5-1 and TRBJ2-5; D perhaps matches TRBD2 (6 bases). Trimming took off 4 bases at V and 5 bases at J, with 15 bases between the two ends. CDR3 length: 14 residues. The germline V gene has CDR1 SGHRS and CDR2 YFSETQ.

This chain links TRBV7-9 with TRBJ2-3, with 9 nucleotides matching TRBD1. The germline gives CDR1 SEHNR, CDR2 FQNEAQ (reference sequence). This CDR3 is 16 amino acids long. The junction had 5 bases not matched to a gene; V was cut back by 1 base and J by 3 bases. DNA of the CDR3: TGTGCCAGCAGCTTAGGTTACAGGGGGCGTACAGATACGCAGTATTTT. Amino acids: CASSLGYRGRTDTQYF.

On this clone: This sample also contains other DNA sequences that code for the same CDR3. The V gene is TRBV6-5, the J gene TRBJ2-7, with 9 bases fitting TRBD1. Germline CDR1 MNHEY, CDR2 SVGAGI. J gave up 4 bases and V 2 bases, and 3 bases lay outside the gene matches. The CDR3 sequence is 14 residues long. CDR3 loop: CASSYGTGPYEQYF. In DNA form, the CDR3 reads TGTGCCAGCAGTTACGGGACAGGGCCTTACGAGCAGTACTTC.

The CDR3 DNA is TGTGCCAGCACGTCTAAACCCAATCAGCCCCAGCATTTT. Translating gives CASTSKPNQPQHF. This chain links TRBV6-5 with TRBJ1-5; no reliable D call. V lost 7 bases and J 3 bases, leaving 10 bases between the germline ends. The CDR3 is made up of 13 amino acids. Germline-derived CDR1 and CDR2 are MNHEY and SVGAGI.

The gene calls are TRBV28 and TRBJ1-2; 7 bases match TRBD1. This CDR3 contains 13 residues. From germline, CDR1 is MDHEN and CDR2 SYDVKM. The J segment lost 4 bases and the V segment lost 4 bases, leaving 3 bases of the junction unmatched. Written as DNA, the CDR3 is TGTGCCAGCAGTTCCGGGACAGTCTATGGCTACACCTTC. Protein: CASSSGTVYGYTF.

The V gene is TRBV3-1 (or the pseudogene TRBV3-2), the J gene TRBJ2-1; a possible D gene is TRBD2 (6 bases). The V end lost 5 bases, the J end lost 9 bases, and 8 bases lay between the germline ends. CDR3 length: 11 amino acids. CDR1 and CDR2 from the germline V gene are LGHDT and YNNKEL (reference sequence). The CDR3 is CASSSGSEQFF. In DNA, the CDR3 is TGTGCCAGCAGCTCCGGGAGTGAGCAGTTCTTC.